This TCR beta chain derives from a study of T cell repertoires in ileal Crohn's disease. Study-wide context: About half received postoperative treatment, under 14 with thiopurines and 15 to 20 anti-TNF.

This CDR3 is 17 amino acids long. The repertoire was sequenced with immunoSEQ multiplex PCR; TCRdb's copy has only in-frame clones and lacks some. The table has roughly 4,000 clones, roughly 80% seen once; the top ten hold around 13%. Notes on the study in general: Clonality above 26.8% at surgery always came with endoscopic recurrence.

As concerns this clone: As yet, its antigen is unknown.

Documented time point: neoterminal ileum biopsy at postoperative endoscopy, about 6 months after surgery. The rearrangement links TRBV21-1 to TRBJ2-7; no DNA check was done on the table's D call, TRBD1. TRBV21-1 corresponds to a pseudogene. This TCR was sampled from an adult with Crohn's disease. Sequences were obtained from ileal tissue. The CDR3, as DNA: TGTGCCAGCAGCAAAGTCCTTATAACAGCTATACCCTACGAGCAGTACTTC. Translation gives CASSKVLITAIPYEQYF.